This entry lists 31 T cell receptor beta chains sequenced from one sample in a study of identical twins. TCRdb used MiXCR to reprocess the 5' RACE reads, holding one entry per CDR3 protein. Of a few hundred thousand distinct CDR3 sequences in the sample, 13% to 15% were seen once. These data were likewise used in another study, on yellow fever vaccine responses in identical twins.

The sequenced material came from CD4+ T cells sorted from blood. The source of these receptors is a woman aged 18-30 years in good health.

This clonotype appeared a few times. The chain uses TRBV7-9 and TRBJ2-5; maybe TRBD2 (5 bases). V was trimmed by 1 base and J by 4 bases, leaving 13 bases between them. This CDR3 has 15 amino acids. The germline CDR1 and CDR2 sequences are SEHNR and FQNEAQ (reference sequence). In nucleotides, the CDR3 is TGTGCCAGCAGCTTAGTCCGTGACGAGGGAGAGACCCAGTACTTC. Translated, it gives CASSLVRDEGETQYF.

This clonotype showed up just a few times. The chain combines TRBV27 with TRBJ2-7; possibly TRBD2 for D (6 bases). Deletions cut 0 bases from V and 0 bases from J, with 12 bases between. This CDR3 spans 16 amino acids. CDR1 and CDR2 from the germline V gene are MNHEY and SMNVEV (reference sequence). The CDR3 loop is CASSLSRLGGSYEQYF. DNA of the CDR3: TGTGCCAGCAGTTTATCGAGATTGGGGGGCTCCTACGAGCAGTACTTC.

Only a few counts were recorded for this clonotype. The chain carries TRBV5-1 and TRBJ2-5, with a possible D match to TRBD2 (6 bases). The V and J ends lost 0 bases and 3 bases respectively, with 18 bases between them. CDR1 and CDR2 from the germline V gene are SGHRS and YFSETQ. This CDR3 is 17 amino acids long. The CDR3 protein is CASSLGGKLAAKETQYF. Here the CDR3 DNA reads TGCGCCAGCAGCTTGGGCGGAAAATTAGCGGCCAAAGAGACCCAGTACTTC. Supplemented by reference TRBV5-1 and TRBJ2-5, the full variable domain reads KAGVTQTPRYLIKTRGQQVTLSCSPISGHRSVSWYQQTPGQGLQFLFEYFSETQRNKGNFPGRFSGRQFSNSRSEMNVSTLELGDSALYLCASSLGGKLAAKETQYFGPGTRLLVL.

This chain connects TRBV5-1 to TRBJ1-2; TRBD1 is a possible D gene (6 bases). The germline CDR1 and CDR2 sequences are SGHRS and YFSETQ. The CDR3 contains 12 residues. The ends were cut back, 4 bases at V and 5 bases at J, with 9 bases in the middle. This CDR3 reads CASSIGQYGYTF. The DNA of the CDR3 is TGCGCCAGCAGCATTGGACAGTATGGCTACACCTTC.

DNA for the CDR3: TGTGCCAGCAGCTTCTCCACTGTCGGGTGGTACGAGCAGTACTTC. Translated, it gives CASSFSTVGWYEQYF. The chain combines TRBV11-2 with TRBJ2-7; no firm D call. The CDR3 sequence is 15 residues long. Germline CDR1 and CDR2: SGHAT and FQNNGV. The germline V and J ends were trimmed by 3 bases and 4 bases, with 16 bases remaining between them.

V usage is TRBV30 and J usage is TRBJ2-5; the D gene is possibly TRBD2 (5 bases). V gave up 5 bases and J gave up 5 bases, with 12 bases separating them. This CDR3 contains 12 residues. In germline, CDR1 is GTSNPN, CDR2 SVGIG (reference sequence). The DNA for the CDR3 is TGTGCCTGGTCCGCGGGTTTTGAGACCCAGTACTTC. Residues: CAWSAGFETQYF.

This clonotype was counted only a few times. This chain links TRBV27 with TRBJ2-7, with D possibly being TRBD1 or TRBD2 (5 bases each). This CDR3 contains 14 residues. V was shortened by 8 bases and J by 0 bases, with 14 bases between the two germline ends. Per the germline V gene, CDR1 is MNHEY and CDR2 is SMNVEV (reference sequence). DNA of the CDR3: TGTGCCAGCGCCTCGGGACGGCCCTCCTACGAGCAGTACTTC. Translation: CASASGRPSYEQYF.

CDR3 amino acids: CASSSLGTGQGATNYGYTF. The DNA of the CDR3 is TGTGCCAGCAGCTCCCTTGGAACGGGACAGGGGGCTACTAACTATGGCTACACCTTC. The chain joins TRBV11-2 to TRBJ1-2, with TRBD1 matching 12 bases. The V gene end was trimmed by 4 bases and the J gene end by 0 bases; junction bases not matched to a gene: 12. CDR3 size: 19 residues. Germline V lookup: CDR1 SGHAT, CDR2 FQNNGV. Drawing the rest from reference TRBV11-2 and TRBJ1-2, the complete variable domain is EAGVAQSPRYKIIEKRQSVAFWCNPISGHATLYWYQQILGQGPKLLIQFQNNGVVDDSQLPKDRFSAERLKGVDSTLKIQPAKLEDSAVYLCASSSLGTGQGATNYGYTFGSGTRLTVV.

This clonotype has more than one count but fewer than ten. This rearrangement joins TRBV6-5 to TRBJ1-1; a weak D match, TRBD1 (5 bases). CDR3 length: 13 amino acids. Germline CDR1 MNHEY, CDR2 SVGAGI. Trimming stripped 0 bases from V and 11 bases from J, with 13 bases between. This CDR3 reads CASSYSGKEGAFF. In DNA, the CDR3 is TGTGCCAGCAGTTACTCAGGCAAGGAGGGGGCTTTCTTT.

This sequence joins TRBV5-1 and TRBJ2-1; 8 nucleotides match TRBD2. Germline loops: CDR1 SGHRS, CDR2 YFSETQ. V trimming: 2 bases; J trimming: 0 bases; junction bases outside the gene matches: 4. This CDR3 comprises 16 residues. The CDR3 loop is CASSFTLADSYNEQFF. In DNA form, the CDR3 reads TGCGCCAGCAGCTTCACACTAGCGGACTCCTACAATGAGCAGTTCTTC.

V and J are TRBV6-2 or TRBV6-3 and TRBJ2-1, with 7 bases matching TRBD2. CDR1 MNHEY and CDR2 SVGEGT come from the germline V gene. Germline trimming cut 5 bases from V and 6 bases from J; bases unmatched to any gene: 13. This CDR3 is built from 16 residues. The CDR3 is CASSRQREGLSNEQFF. The CDR3 nucleotides read TGTGCCAGCAGTCGCCAGAGGGAGGGCCTTTCCAATGAGCAGTTCTTC.

The rearrangement links TRBV29-1 to TRBJ2-1; TRBD2 agrees at 10 bases. V shed 5 bases and J 9 bases; nucleotides not matched to a gene: 13. CDR3 length equals 15 residues. The germline CDR1 and CDR2 sequences are SQVTM and ANQGSEA. The CDR3 DNA sequence: TGCAGCGTTAAGGGGGGGTTGACTAGCGGGTTTGAGCAGTTCTTC. This codes for CSVKGGLTSGFEQFF.

This clonotype has only a few counts. The chain links TRBV20-1 to TRBJ2-3; D is uncertain. Germline assignment: CDR1 DFQATT and CDR2 SNEGSKA (reference sequence). The V and J ends lost 3 bases and 8 bases respectively, with 6 bases between them. This CDR3 has 10 residues. DNA for the CDR3: TGCAGTGCTAGCCCGGCTACGCAGTATTTT. It specifies CSASPATQYF.

This clonotype was counted a few times. CDR3 DNA sequence: TGTGCCAGCAGTACTACCTCCGGGGAGCTGTTTTTT. This codes for CASSTTSGELFF. This chain uses TRBV6-6 with TRBJ2-2; D call uncertain. Germline-derived CDR1 and CDR2 are MNHNY and SVGAGI (reference sequence). The CDR3 is 12 residues long. Trimming took 5 bases from V and 6 from J, leaving 7 bases between them.

This chain links TRBV6-2 or TRBV6-3 with TRBJ2-3; D remains ambiguous. The ends were cut back, 7 bases at V and 2 bases at J, with 4 bases in the middle. Germline CDR1 reads MNHEY; CDR2 reads SVGEGT. The CDR3 consists of 11 residues. The CDR3 DNA reads TGTGCCAGCACTTTCACAGATACGCAGTATTTT. Encoded protein: CASTFTDTQYF.

The J gene is TRBJ2-7, the V gene TRBV28, with TRBD2 identical over 11 bases. Germline CDR1 is MDHEN and CDR2 is SYDVKM. The trim removed 2 bases at V and 4 bases at J, leaving 7 bases unmatched. This CDR3 spans 16 amino acids. The CDR3 is CASSLAGTSGMYEQYF. In nucleotides, the CDR3 is TGTGCCAGCAGTTTAGCCGGGACTAGCGGAATGTACGAGCAGTACTTC.

The chain employs TRBV20-1 and TRBJ2-7; D is perhaps TRBD2 (6 bases). The CDR3 covers 16 residues. Trimming stripped 6 bases from V and 5 bases from J, with 26 bases between. Germline CDR1 is DFQATT and CDR2 is SNEGSKA (reference sequence). The CDR3 here is CSAAKRVAGPRNEQYF. The CDR3 region has the DNA TGCAGTGCCGCGAAGAGGGTCGCGGGGCCCCGGAACGAGCAGTACTTC.

This sequence joins TRBV5-4 and TRBJ2-2; no firm D call. The CDR3 covers 13 residues. V lost 5 bases, J lost 5 bases, and 10 bases lay in between. The germline V gene encodes CDR1 SGHNT and CDR2 YYREEE (reference sequence). The CDR3 DNA is TGTGCCAGCAGTAGCATTTTTACCGGGGAGCTGTTTTTT. This gives the protein CASSSIFTGELFF.

The V call is TRBV11-2, the J call TRBJ2-2; 11 nucleotides align to TRBD2. The CDR3 covers 18 residues. CDR1 is SGHAT, CDR2 FQNNGV, per germline. V trimming: 2 bases; J trimming: 0 bases; junction bases outside the gene matches: 5. The CDR3 spells CASSLRLGLAANTGELFF. CDR3 coding DNA: TGTGCCAGCAGCTTAAGGTTGGGACTAGCGGCGAACACCGGGGAGCTGTTTTTT.

This clonotype has a handful of counts. The chain employs TRBV4-3 and TRBJ2-3; 13 bases fit TRBD2. In germline, CDR1 is LGHNA, CDR2 YSLEER. This CDR3 is built from 17 residues. V dropped 3 bases and J dropped 2; count of bases not matched to a gene: 5. CDR3 region: CASSHAGTSGNTDTQYF. The CDR3 DNA follows: TGCGCCAGCAGCCATGCCGGGACTAGCGGGAACACAGATACGCAGTATTTT.

The chain recombines TRBV3-1 with TRBJ1-2; a weak D match, TRBD1 (6 bases). Between the trimmed V and J ends, which lost 2 bases and 4 bases, there was a span of 17 bases. The CDR3 consists of 16 residues. Germline-derived CDR1 and CDR2 are LGHDT and YNNKEL (reference sequence). Here the CDR3 reads CASSQRSRGQIYGYTF. CDR3 DNA: TGTGCCAGCAGCCAAAGGTCCCGTGGACAGATCTATGGCTACACCTTC.

V and J are TRBV6-5 and TRBJ2-3; D is possibly TRBD2 (6 bases). Germline values: CDR1 MNHEY, CDR2 SVGAGI. This CDR3 region has 17 residues. V was cut by 2 bases and J by 5 bases, with 20 bases left in between. CDR3 protein: CASSYRRRDVRRDTQYF. Here the CDR3 DNA reads TGTGCCAGCAGTTACCGACGGCGGGACGTGCGAAGAGATACGCAGTATTTT.

J is TRBJ2-1 and V is TRBV11-2; 10 bases are a match to TRBD1. The CDR3 totals 15 residues. Germline CDR1 and CDR2: SGHAT and FQNNGV. V dropped 5 bases and J dropped 6; count of bases not matched to a gene: 7. CDR3 coding DNA: TGTGCCAGCAGCGCTAGGGACAGGGGAGGCAATGAGCAGTTCTTC. Protein sequence: CASSARDRGGNEQFF.

This clonotype occurred a few times. The CDR3 is CASSLGGALGLGGEQFF. The CDR3 coding sequence is TGCGCCAGCAGCTTGGGGGGGGCCCTTGGGCTTGGAGGTGAGCAGTTCTTC. This chain links TRBV5-1 with TRBJ2-1, with D perhaps being TRBD1 or TRBD2 (6 bases each). V lost 0 bases and J 9 bases, leaving 22 bases between the germline ends. Germline V lookup: CDR1 SGHRS, CDR2 YFSETQ. This CDR3 spans 17 amino acids.

This clonotype was seen only a few times. The chain recombines TRBV12-3 or TRBV12-4 with TRBJ2-2; D is possibly TRBD1 (6 bases). The CDR3 covers 14 residues. Deletions cut 4 bases from V and 5 bases from J, with 11 bases between. CDR3 bases: TGTGCCAGCAGTTACCTACAGGGAACCGGGGAGCTGTTTTTT. Protein sequence: CASSYLQGTGELFF.

The CDR3, as DNA: TGTGCCTGGGGCAGCCGCTACGAGCAGTACTTC. Protein product: CAWGSRYEQYF. The chain carries TRBV30 and TRBJ2-7; D call uncertain. CDR1 is GTSNPN and CDR2 is SVGIG in the germline V gene (reference sequence). The germline V and J ends were trimmed by 5 bases and 3 bases, with 8 bases remaining between them. The length of the CDR3 is 11 residues.

The V and J genes are TRBV12-3 or TRBV12-4 and TRBJ2-3; unclear D gene. V was cut by 3 bases and J by 6 bases, with 13 bases left in between. The CDR3 loop spans 14 amino acids. CDR3 nucleotides: TGTGCCAGCAGTTTGGAAAGGGCCAGGGATACGCAGTATTTT. Its translation is CASSLERARDTQYF.

The chain has TRBV3-1 and TRBJ2-3; 9 nucleotides align to TRBD2. V shed 1 base and J 0 bases; nucleotides not matched to a gene: 8. The length of the CDR3 is 18 residues. CDR1 and CDR2 from the germline V gene are LGHDT and YNNKEL (reference sequence). The CDR3 is CASSQGLSGGTSTDTQYF. The CDR3 DNA reads TGTGCCAGCAGCCAAGGTCTTAGCGGGGGCACTAGCACAGATACGCAGTATTTT.

The chain is built from TRBV30 and TRBJ2-7; tentative D call: TRBD2 (5 bases). Germline V gene lookup returns CDR1 GTSNPN and CDR2 SVGIG (reference sequence). This CDR3 has 12 amino acids. The V gene lost 5 bases and the J gene lost 1 base, with 9 bases spanning the gap. CDR3 sequence: CAWGSGSYEQYF. The CDR3, as DNA: TGTGCCTGGGGATCGGGGTCCTACGAGCAGTACTTC.

This clonotype appeared a few times. The J gene is TRBJ2-2, the V gene TRBV7-8; 9 bases line up with TRBD1. This CDR3 region has 15 residues. CDR1 SGHVS and CDR2 FQNEAQ come from the germline V gene. Trimming cost V 2 bases and J 6 bases; bases outside gene matches: 4. Here the CDR3 reads CASSLRDRVAGELFF. CDR3 DNA: TGTGCCAGCAGCTTAAGGGACAGGGTGGCCGGGGAGCTGTTTTTT.

This clonotype has just a few counts. The rearrangement uses TRBV29-1 and TRBJ2-7, with 10 bases aligning to TRBD1. The CDR3 is made up of 14 amino acids. Germline-derived CDR1 and CDR2 are SQVTM and ANQGSEA. V shed 4 bases and J 7 bases; nucleotides not matched to a gene: 10. CDR3 in DNA: TGCAGCGTTGCGCCCGGGACAGGGGCGGGGGAGCAGTACTTC. Its protein product is CSVAPGTGAGEQYF.